This T cell receptor beta chain was documented in a study of persistence of HIV-infected CD4 T cells. Cells were stimulated with overlapping HIV-1 Gag 15-mer peptides. CD40L-negative CD69-negative CD45RO-high memory CD4+ T cells were sorted as populations depleted of antigen-responding cells. With respect to this clone: What it binds is unknown.

This was the immunoSEQ version 4 assay in survey mode. Clones were read by immunoSEQ multiplex PCR, and TCRdb kept only the in-frame ones, dropping some. The sample records about 64,000 clones, about 69% being singletons. Germline V gives CDR1 LNHDA, CDR2 SQIVND (reference sequence). V was cut by 4 bases and J by 1 base, with 8 bases left in between. There are 14 residues in the CDR3. The chain carries TRBV19 and TRBJ2-4; D is perhaps TRBD1 (6 bases). Source: CD4+ T cells sorted from PBMCs after approximately 20-hour stimulation, taken from a patient who received antiretroviral therapy. This clonotype was sampled from an adult man with HIV who was CMV-seropositive. The DNA for the CDR3 is TGTGCCAGTAGTAACAGGGCTGCCAAAAACATTCAGTACTTC. Amino acid sequence: CASSNRAAKNIQYF.